Each of the 24 T cell receptor beta chains below was sequenced from the same sample in a study of cytomegalovirus exposure and HLA in healthy donors. 60 Vbeta and 13 Jbeta primers were used in PCR. The data were produced by immunoSEQ multiplex PCR, yet TCRdb's version contains in-frame clones alone and is incomplete. The data contain roughly 140,000 clones, 65% to 85% of them singletons. Input material: PBMCs. These receptors originate from a woman in her forties in good health and CMV-seropositive.

This chain connects TRBV6-5 to TRBJ2-7, with D possibly matching TRBD1 (6 bases). CDR1 MNHEY and CDR2 SVGAGI come from the germline V gene. Trimming left V 6 bases short and J 4 bases short, with 19 bases between. The CDR3 contains 15 residues. CDR3 sequence: CASRRTTGLGYEQYF. The DNA for the CDR3 is TGTGCCAGCAGACGGACGACAGGATTAGGGTACGAGCAGTACTTC.

J is TRBJ1-5 and V is TRBV9; D is undetermined. The CDR3 consists of 15 residues. The germline V gene encodes CDR1 SGDLS and CDR2 YYNGEE. The V end lost 2 bases, the J end lost 0 bases, and 9 bases lay between the germline ends. CDR3 nucleotide sequence: TGTGCCAGCAGCGTGGCAGGCCGTAGCAATCAGCCCCAGCATTTT. Amino acid sequence: CASSVAGRSNQPQHF.

The genes are TRBV19 and TRBJ2-2; 9 nucleotides line up with TRBD1. Germline-derived CDR1 and CDR2 are LNHDA and SQIVND (reference sequence). The V segment lost 4 bases and the J segment 2 bases; nucleotides outside the gene matches: 5. The CDR3 is 16 amino acids. The CDR3 DNA reads as TGTGCCAGTAGTACTCGGGGACAGGGAAACACCGGGGAGCTGTTTTTT. Amino acids: CASSTRGQGNTGELFF.

This clone was seen more than once but under ten times. The chain links TRBV14 to TRBJ1-2; D ambiguous. Trimming shortened V by 1 base and J by 4 bases, and 7 bases separated the two germline ends. The CDR3 length is 13 residues. Germline CDR1 and CDR2: SGHDN and FVKESK. The chain's CDR3 is CASSQARSYGYTF. The CDR3 DNA follows: TGTGCCAGCAGCCAAGCTCGGAGCTATGGCTACACCTTC.

This chain links TRBV6-5 with TRBJ1-2, with D uncertain. The CDR3 covers 14 residues. Germline lookup yields CDR1 MNHEY and CDR2 SVGAGI. Trimming removed 6 bases at V and 0 bases at J, with 11 bases between. The CDR3 sequence: CASSPGSANYGYTF. The CDR3 bases are TGTGCCAGCAGCCCGGGGTCCGCTAACTATGGCTACACCTTC.

The genes are TRBV29-1 and TRBJ1-1; 9 bases agree with TRBD1. Germline V lookup: CDR1 SQVTM, CDR2 ANQGSEA. The ends lost 5 bases at V and 5 bases at J; junction bases unmatched: 3. This CDR3 region has 12 residues. CDR3 in amino acids: CSVQQGATEAFF. Written as DNA, the CDR3 is TGCAGCGTTCAACAGGGGGCAACTGAAGCTTTCTTT.

This chain connects TRBV7-3 to TRBJ2-3, with D maybe TRBD2 (6 bases). V dropped 5 bases and J dropped 4 bases, with 13 bases sitting between them. The CDR3 has 14 amino acids. From germline, CDR1 is SGHTA and CDR2 FQGTGA. Written as DNA, the CDR3 is TGTGCCAGCAGCCCCCTACCGGGAGCAGATACGCAGTATTTT. Amino acids: CASSPLPGADTQYF.

The chain couples TRBV7-2 to TRBJ2-7; D is undetermined. Trimming cost V 4 bases and J 1 base, with 14 bases left between them. Looked up from germline, CDR1 is SGHTA and CDR2 is FQGNSA. The CDR3 runs to 15 residues. The CDR3 nucleotides are TGTGCCAGCAGCTCCGAGGCCCGGCCGTCCTACGAGCAGTACTTC. The encoded protein is CASSSEARPSYEQYF.

The chain employs TRBV7-9 and TRBJ2-2; D is perhaps TRBD1 (6 bases). The V gene lost 5 bases and the J gene lost 6 bases, with 10 bases spanning the gap. This CDR3 has 13 residues. CDR1 and CDR2 from the germline V gene are SEHNR and FQNEAQ (reference sequence). DNA of the CDR3: TGTGCCAGCAGCCTAACAGGGTCCGGGGAGCTGTTTTTT. It specifies CASSLTGSGELFF.

V gene TRBV27 combines with J gene TRBJ2-1; perhaps TRBD2 as D (5 bases). Trimming pared 1 base from V and 9 bases from J, leaving 10 bases between. This CDR3 comprises 13 residues. Germline assignment: CDR1 MNHEY and CDR2 SMNVEV (reference sequence). The CDR3 DNA follows: TGTGCCAGCAGTTTATTTGTGGGAGTTGAGCAGTTCTTC. It specifies CASSLFVGVEQFF.

V gene TRBV4-3 combines with J gene TRBJ2-1, with a weak D call TRBD1 (5 bases). CDR1 and CDR2 (germline): LGHNA, YSLEER. The CDR3 extends over 16 amino acids. V lost 0 bases to trimming and J lost 1 base, with 10 bases between them. The CDR3 here is CASSQERQQSYNEQFF. CDR3 nucleotide sequence: TGCGCCAGCAGCCAAGAGAGACAGCAGTCCTACAATGAGCAGTTCTTC.

The V and J genes are TRBV5-6 and TRBJ2-4; 10 bases line up with TRBD1. There are 16 residues in the CDR3. J gave up 0 bases and V 3 bases, and 3 bases lay outside the gene matches. Germline V lookup: CDR1 SGHDT, CDR2 YYEEEE. The CDR3 region has the DNA TGTGCCAGCAGCTACGGACAGGGGGTAGCCAAAAACATTCAGTACTTC. Encoded protein: CASSYGQGVAKNIQYF.

The chain has TRBV6-1 and TRBJ1-5, with a weak D call TRBD1 (5 bases). The CDR3 loop spans 16 amino acids. CDR1 is MNHNS and CDR2 is SASEGT in the germline V gene. Trimming removed 2 bases at V and 1 base at J, with 12 bases between. Here the CDR3 DNA reads TGTGCCAGCAGTGAACTGGACACCTTCAGCAATCAGCCCCAGCATTTT. Translated: CASSELDTFSNQPQHF.

The genes are TRBV19 and TRBJ1-5; D gene uncertain. Trimming pared 4 bases from V and 0 bases from J, leaving 10 bases between. The CDR3 loop spans 15 amino acids. The germline V gene has CDR1 LNHDA and CDR2 SQIVND (reference sequence). The DNA for the CDR3 is TGTGCCAGTAGTACCCGCAGGTATAGCAATCAGCCCCAGCATTTT. Its protein product is CASSTRRYSNQPQHF. The whole variable domain, remainder taken from reference TRBV19 and TRBJ1-5, is DGGITQSPKYLFRKEGQNVTLSCEQNLNHDAMYWYRQDPGQGLRLIYYSQIVNDFQKGDIAEGYSVSREKKESFPLTVTSAQKNPTAFYLCASSTRRYSNQPQHFGDGTRLSIL.

This clone was counted a few times. The chain joins TRBV7-9 to TRBJ1-2; 9 bases line up with TRBD1. Germline V lookup: CDR1 SEHNR, CDR2 FQNEAQ (reference sequence). The length of the CDR3 is 16 residues. V lost 5 bases to trimming and J lost 4 bases; unmatched junction nucleotides: 11. The CDR3 protein is CASSPRNRQGGYGYTF. CDR3 DNA sequence: TGTGCCAGCAGCCCCCGTAATCGACAGGGGGGCTATGGCTACACCTTC.

This chain connects TRBV4-2 to TRBJ1-1; TRBD1 matches 12 bases. This CDR3 region has 17 residues. Germline CDR1 LGHNA, CDR2 YNFKEQ. The V segment lost 4 bases and the J segment 3 bases; nucleotides outside the gene matches: 9. The CDR3 spells CASSLPGDRGLDTEAFF. DNA for the CDR3: TGTGCCAGCAGCCTCCCGGGGGACAGGGGGCTTGACACTGAAGCTTTCTTT.

This rearrangement joins TRBV27 to TRBJ2-2, with 7 bases matching TRBD1. J was trimmed by 4 bases and V by 3 bases; bases with no gene match: 5. In germline, CDR1 is MNHEY, CDR2 SMNVEV (reference sequence). This CDR3 comprises 15 residues. In DNA form, the CDR3 reads TGTGCCAGCAGTTTTGGGACAGAGATCACCGGGGAGCTGTTTTTT. It yields the protein CASSFGTEITGELFF.

The gene calls are TRBV30 and TRBJ2-5; D remains ambiguous. The CDR3 has 13 amino acids. Germline V gene sequence: CDR1 GTSNPN, CDR2 SVGIG (reference sequence). V lost 0 bases and J lost 4, with 9 bases in between. The CDR3 region is CAWSVEYTETQYF. The DNA for the CDR3 is TGTGCCTGGAGTGTAGAGTATACAGAGACCCAGTACTTC.

The V gene is TRBV27, the J gene TRBJ2-1; 12 positions match TRBD2. There are 14 residues in the CDR3. V shed 6 bases and J 8 bases; nucleotides not matched to a gene: 5. Germline V CDR1 and CDR2: MNHEY, SMNVEV (reference sequence). The CDR3 bases are TGTGCCAGCAGACTAGCGGGAGGAGCGGATGAGCAGTTCTTC. It encodes CASRLAGGADEQFF.

This clone appeared a few times. The chain uses TRBV28 and TRBJ1-2; the match to TRBD1 covers 10 bases. The CDR3 length is 13 residues. Germline CDR1 MDHEN, CDR2 SYDVKM. Unmatched junction bases numbered 2, after V lost 5 bases and J lost 5 bases. This CDR3 reads CASSMGQGYGYTF. Here the CDR3 DNA reads TGTGCCAGCAGTATGGGACAGGGGTATGGCTACACCTTC.

This clone was seen once. The rearrangement uses TRBV27 and TRBJ2-1; D not resolved. This CDR3 contains 11 residues. Trimming took 4 bases from V and 14 from J, leaving 12 bases between them. The germline gives CDR1 MNHEY, CDR2 SMNVEV (reference sequence). CDR3 protein: CASSSGLDEFF. In DNA form, the CDR3 reads TGTGCCAGCAGTTCAGGTCTGGATGAGTTCTTC.

The V gene is TRBV21-1, the J gene TRBJ2-7; the table's D call, TRBD1, has no DNA check behind it. TRBV21-1 is a documented pseudogene. The CDR3 runs to 16 residues. The CDR3 reads CASSKVRTGLSYEQYF. In DNA, the CDR3 is TGTGCCAGCAGCAAAGTTAGGACAGGGCTCTCCTACGAGCAGTACTTC.

This clone was counted a single time. The V gene is TRBV7-9, the J gene TRBJ2-1; maybe TRBD1 (5 bases). CDR3 length: 14 amino acids. The V and J ends lost 7 bases and 5 bases respectively, with 15 bases between them. Looked up from germline, CDR1 is SEHNR and CDR2 is FQNEAQ (reference sequence). In DNA form, the CDR3 reads TGTGCCAGCACCCTAGGGGAAGTGAACAATGAGCAGTTCTTC. Translated, it gives CASTLGEVNNEQFF.

This chain connects TRBV28 to TRBJ1-6; TRBD1 aligns across 7 bases. The length of the CDR3 is 15 residues. With 6 bases clipped from V and 8 bases from J, the junction kept 10 bases outside the gene matches. The V gene's germline CDR1 is MDHEN and CDR2 SYDVKM. This CDR3 is CASSSIQGRDSPLHF. In DNA, the CDR3 is TGTGCCAGCAGCTCCATACAGGGGCGTGATTCACCCCTCCACTTT.